This T cell receptor (beta chain) was found in a study of PD-1 blockade in classical Hodgkin lymphoma. Clones were read by immunoSEQ multiplex PCR, and TCRdb kept only the in-frame ones, dropping some. Among about 110,000 clones listed, around 89% were seen once. With no exception, relapse followed autologous stem cell transplantation in all patients, and brentuximab vedotin exposure varied. Germline values: CDR1 SGHRS, CDR2 YFSETQ. The CDR3 length is 14 residues. V lost 0 bases, J lost 3 bases, and 9 bases lay in between. The sample here was peripheral blood mononuclear cells (PBMCs), taken before the second cycle of nivolumab. This sequence was found in a human donor with classical Hodgkin lymphoma. J is TRBJ1-1 and V is TRBV5-1; D remains ambiguous. CDR3 DNA: TGCGCCAGCAGCTTGGGCGATCAAGACACTGAAGCTTTCTTT. Amino acids: CASSLGDQDTEAFF.